These 2 T cell receptor beta chains share one sample of origin, sequenced in a study of shared T cell receptors in the human thymus. Sequenced by immunoSEQ multiplex PCR; TCRdb stores in-frame clones only, minus some. Of around 730,000 clones listed, 70% to 90% are singletons. The same sample was also studied in work on human thymus T cells.

Sequencing input: thymocytes. Receptors originate from a girl less than two years old with a congenital heart defect.

This clone appeared once. This chain links TRBV5-6 with TRBJ2-7; 12 nucleotides line up with TRBD2. Germline V gene lookup returns CDR1 SGHDT and CDR2 YYEEEE. Trimming removed 3 bases from V and 1 base from J; junction bases left unmatched: 8. This CDR3 has 17 residues. In nucleotides, the CDR3 is TGTGCCAGCAGCTCCACCCGAACTAGCGGGGGGTCCTACGAGCAGTACTTC. Translating it yields CASSSTRTSGGSYEQYF. The complete variable domain, with remaining parts taken from reference TRBV5-6 and TRBJ2-7, reads DAGVTQSPTHLIKTRGQQVTLRCSPKSGHDTVSWYQQALGQGPQFIFQYYEEEERQRGNFPDRFSGHQFPNYSSELNVNALLLGDSALYLCASSSTRTSGGSYEQYFGPGTRLTVT.

This clone was seen once. The rearrangement joins TRBV4-1 to TRBJ1-2; 7 bases align to TRBD1. The CDR3 is 20 residues long. V lost 0 bases and J lost 0; bases outside the gene matches: 16. Germline-derived CDR1 and CDR2 are MGHRA and YSYEKL. CDR3 sequence: CASSQDWGHPNGTANYGYTF. The CDR3 DNA reads as TGCGCCAGCAGCCAAGATTGGGGGCACCCTAACGGGACAGCTAACTATGGCTACACCTTC.